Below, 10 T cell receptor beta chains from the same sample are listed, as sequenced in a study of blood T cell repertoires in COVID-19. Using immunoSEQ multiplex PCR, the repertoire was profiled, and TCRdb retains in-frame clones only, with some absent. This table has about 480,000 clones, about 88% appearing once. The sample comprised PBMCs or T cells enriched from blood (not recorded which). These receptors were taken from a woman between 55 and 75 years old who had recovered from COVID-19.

CDR3 bases: TGTGCCAGCAGCTCCCTCGGGGTACTTGGGAACACCGGGGAGCTGTTTTTT. It is translated as CASSSLGVLGNTGELFF. The chain combines TRBV7-9 with TRBJ2-2; D may be TRBD2 (5 bases). Germline CDR1 SEHNR, CDR2 FQNEAQ (reference sequence). Trimming took 4 bases from V and 1 from J, leaving 16 bases between them. The CDR3 covers 17 residues.

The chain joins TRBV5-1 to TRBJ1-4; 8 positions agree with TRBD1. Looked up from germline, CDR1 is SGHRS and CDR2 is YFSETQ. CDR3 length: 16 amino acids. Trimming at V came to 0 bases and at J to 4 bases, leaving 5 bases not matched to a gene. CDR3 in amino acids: CASSLDPQGGNEKLFF. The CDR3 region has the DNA TGCGCCAGCAGCTTGGACCCACAGGGGGGTAATGAAAAACTGTTTTTT.

DNA of the CDR3: TGTGCCACCAGCAGACAGGGTACGCCCCAGCATTTT. This codes for CATSRQGTPQHF. The rearrangement joins TRBV15 to TRBJ1-5, with D perhaps matching TRBD1 (5 bases). The V and J ends lost 2 bases and 9 bases respectively, with 8 bases between them. The CDR3 length is 12 residues. From germline, CDR1 is LNHNV and CDR2 YYDKDF (reference sequence). The complete variable domain, with remaining parts taken from reference TRBV15 and TRBJ1-5, reads DAMVIQNPRYQVTQFGKPVTLSCSQTLNHNVMYWYQQKSSQAPKLLFHYYDKDFNNEADTPDNFQSRRPNTSFCFLDIRSPGLGDTAMYLCATSRQGTPQHFGDGTRLSIL.

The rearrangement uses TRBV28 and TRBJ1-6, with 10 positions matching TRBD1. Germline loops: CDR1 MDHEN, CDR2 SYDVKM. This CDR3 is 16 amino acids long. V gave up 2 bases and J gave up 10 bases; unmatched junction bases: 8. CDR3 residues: CASSLRKGQGSSPLHF. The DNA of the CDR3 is TGTGCCAGCAGTTTACGTAAGGGACAGGGGAGCTCACCCCTCCACTTT.

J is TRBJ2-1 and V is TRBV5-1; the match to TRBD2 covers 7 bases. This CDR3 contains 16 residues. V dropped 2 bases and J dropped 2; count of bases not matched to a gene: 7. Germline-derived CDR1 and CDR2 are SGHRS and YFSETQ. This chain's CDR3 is CASSFGLAGPYNEQFF. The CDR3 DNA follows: TGCGCCAGCAGCTTCGGATTAGCGGGCCCCTACAATGAGCAGTTCTTC.

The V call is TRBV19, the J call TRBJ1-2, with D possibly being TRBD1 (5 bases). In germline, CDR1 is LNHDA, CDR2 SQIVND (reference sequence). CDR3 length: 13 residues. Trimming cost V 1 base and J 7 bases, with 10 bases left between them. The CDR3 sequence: CASSIGGALGYTF. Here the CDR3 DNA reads TGTGCCAGTAGTATAGGGGGCGCGCTTGGCTACACCTTC.

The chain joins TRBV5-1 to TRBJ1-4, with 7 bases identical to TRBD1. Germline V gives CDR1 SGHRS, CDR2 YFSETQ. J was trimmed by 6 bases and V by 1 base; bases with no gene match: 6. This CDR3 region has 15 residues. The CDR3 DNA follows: TGCGCCAGCAGCTTGATGGCTCAGGGGGATGAAAAACTGTTTTTT. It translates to CASSLMAQGDEKLFF.

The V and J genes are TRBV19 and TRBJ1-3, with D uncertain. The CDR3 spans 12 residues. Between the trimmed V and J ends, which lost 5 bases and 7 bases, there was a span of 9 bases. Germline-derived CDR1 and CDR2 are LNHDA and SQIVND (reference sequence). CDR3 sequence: CASSQVRNTIYF. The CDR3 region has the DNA TGTGCCAGTAGTCAGGTTCGGAACACCATATATTTT.

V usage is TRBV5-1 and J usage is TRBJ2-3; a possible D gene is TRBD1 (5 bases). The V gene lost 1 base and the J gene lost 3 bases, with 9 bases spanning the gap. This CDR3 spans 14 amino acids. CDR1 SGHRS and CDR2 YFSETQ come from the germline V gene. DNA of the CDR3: TGCGCCAGCAGCTTGTATCCAGGGACAGATACGCAGTATTTT. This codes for CASSLYPGTDTQYF.

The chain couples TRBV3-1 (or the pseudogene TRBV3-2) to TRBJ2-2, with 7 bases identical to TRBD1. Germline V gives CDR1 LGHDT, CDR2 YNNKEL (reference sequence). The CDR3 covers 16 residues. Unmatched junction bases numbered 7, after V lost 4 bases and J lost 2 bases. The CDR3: CASSRKQGYNTGELFF. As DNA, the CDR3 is TGTGCCAGCAGCCGAAAACAGGGGTATAACACCGGGGAGCTGTTTTTT.